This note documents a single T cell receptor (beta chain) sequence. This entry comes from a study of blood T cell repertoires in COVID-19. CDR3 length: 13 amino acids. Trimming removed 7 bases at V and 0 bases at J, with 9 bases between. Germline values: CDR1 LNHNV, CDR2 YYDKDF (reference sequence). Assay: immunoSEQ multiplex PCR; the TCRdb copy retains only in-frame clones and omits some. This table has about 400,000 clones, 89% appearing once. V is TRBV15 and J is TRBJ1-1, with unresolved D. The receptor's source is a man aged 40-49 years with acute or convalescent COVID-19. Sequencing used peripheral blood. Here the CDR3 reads CATNRGMNTEAFF. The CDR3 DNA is TGTGCCACCAACCGTGGCATGAACACTGAAGCTTTCTTT.